This T cell receptor (beta chain) was identified during a study of response to subunit inactivated influenza vaccine. Study results and caveats: Authors suggested seasonal influenza vaccinations each recruit few new T cells.

This clonotype was seen only a few times. Its specificity is not known. This CDR3 region has 15 residues. V lost 4 bases to trimming and J lost 4 bases; unmatched junction nucleotides: 7. Germline V gene sequence: CDR1 SGDLS, CDR2 YYNGEE. A single record per CDR3 protein comes from TCRdb applying MiXCR to the RT-PCR reads. The sample includes about 520,000 distinct CDR3 sequences, 25% of them seen just once. The sequence was obtained from a man aged 45 to 65 who received an inactivated influenza vaccine. The V and J genes are TRBV9 and TRBJ2-3; 9 bases align to TRBD2. The specimen comprised CD4+ T cells sorted from PBMCs, sampled approximately 5 days after vaccination. The CDR3 DNA reads as TGTGCCAGCAGCATCCTGAGCGGGAGGTCAGATACGCAGTATTTT. Translated: CASSILSGRSDTQYF.